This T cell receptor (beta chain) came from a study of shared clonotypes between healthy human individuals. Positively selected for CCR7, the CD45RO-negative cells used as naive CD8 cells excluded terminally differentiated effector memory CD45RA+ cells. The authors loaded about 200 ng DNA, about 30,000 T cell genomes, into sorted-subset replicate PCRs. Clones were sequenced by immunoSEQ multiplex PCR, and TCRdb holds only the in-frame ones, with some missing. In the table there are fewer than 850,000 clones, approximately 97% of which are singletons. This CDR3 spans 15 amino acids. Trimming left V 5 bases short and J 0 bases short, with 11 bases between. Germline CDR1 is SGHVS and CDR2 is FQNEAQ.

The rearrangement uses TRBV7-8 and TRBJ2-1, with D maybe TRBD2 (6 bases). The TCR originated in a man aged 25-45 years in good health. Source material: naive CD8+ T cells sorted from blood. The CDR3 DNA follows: TGTGCCAGCAGCCGCGGGACTTACTCCTACAATGAGCAGTTCTTC. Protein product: CASSRGTYSYNEQFF.